Listed here are 24 T cell receptor beta chains from one sample, sequenced in a study of spatial heterogeneity in lung cancer. TCRdb reprocessed the 5' RACE reads with MiXCR, giving one entry per CDR3 protein. The sample lists about 38,000 distinct CDR3 sequences, around 7.5% occurring once. Time point of the sample: sample taken at primary tumor resection. The sequencing here drew on PBMCs, taken at surgery. These receptors were obtained from a male donor with early-stage non-small cell lung cancer.

This clonotype has a handful of counts. J is TRBJ1-2 and V is TRBV3-1; 8 nucleotides agree with TRBD1. V was clipped by 3 bases and J by 2 bases; unmatched bases: 2. The length of the CDR3 is 14 residues. CDR1 and CDR2 (germline): LGHDT, YNNKEL (reference sequence). CDR3 region: CASSHTGGNYGYTF. CDR3 sequence (DNA): TGTGCCAGCAGCCACACAGGGGGGAACTATGGCTACACCTTC.

This clonotype was found many times. This chain connects TRBV12-3 or TRBV12-4 to TRBJ2-3, with a tentative D call TRBD2 (5 bases). The CDR3 consists of 13 residues. Trimming cost V 7 bases and J 6 bases, with 14 bases left between them. The chain's CDR3 is CASTAQRRDTQYF. CDR3 nucleotide sequence: TGTGCCAGCACCGCGCAACGGAGGGATACGCAGTATTTT.

This clonotype occurred a few times. The chain links TRBV7-9 to TRBJ2-5; D is uncertain. The germline CDR1 and CDR2 sequences are SEHNR and FQNEAQ (reference sequence). The CDR3 spans 11 residues. V was shortened by 8 bases and J by 1 base, with 5 bases between the two germline ends. As DNA, the CDR3 is TGTGCCAGCGGGTTCCAAGAGACCCAGTACTTC. Protein sequence: CASGFQETQYF.

In regard to this clonotype: A read error is possible here, since a much larger clone lies one base away. The chain couples TRBV7-2 to TRBJ2-1, with TRBD2 matching over 10 bases. The CDR3 has 18 amino acids. In germline, CDR1 is SGHTA, CDR2 FQGNSA. The CDR3 DNA sequence: TGTGCCGGCAGCTTATCCGGACTAGCGGTAAGCTCCTACAATGAGCAGTTCTTC. Protein sequence: CAGSLSGLAVSSYNEQFF. Filled out from reference TRBV7-2 and TRBJ2-1, the complete variable domain reads GAGVSQSPSNKVTEKGKDVELRCDPISGHTALYWYRQSLGQGLEFLIYFQGNSAPDKSGLPSDRFSAERTGGSVSTLTIQRTQQEDSAVYLCAGSLSGLAVSSYNEQFFGPGTRLTVL.

This rearrangement joins TRBV30 to TRBJ1-2; D unresolved. Germline V gene data show CDR1 as GTSNPN and CDR2 as SVGIG (reference sequence). The CDR3 is 13 amino acids. Deletions cut 0 bases from V and 4 bases from J, with 9 bases between. The DNA for the CDR3 is TGTGCCTGGAGTGTACCCGCTCTCTATGGCTACACCTTC. Translated: CAWSVPALYGYTF.

The chain recombines TRBV20-1 with TRBJ2-3; D not certain. The CDR3 is made up of 13 amino acids. Germline assignment: CDR1 DFQATT and CDR2 SNEGSKA (reference sequence). V lost 5 bases and J lost 1, with 10 bases in between. Written as DNA, the CDR3 is TGCAGTGCTCCTTTTGAAGGCACAGATACGCAGTATTTT. Translation gives CSAPFEGTDTQYF.

This clonotype was seen more than once but under ten times. The V gene is TRBV20-1, the J gene TRBJ1-6; the D gene is possibly TRBD1 (5 bases). The CDR3 totals 13 residues. Trimming took 6 bases from V and 7 from J, leaving 13 bases between them. Germline loops: CDR1 DFQATT, CDR2 SNEGSKA (reference sequence). In DNA, the CDR3 is TGCAGTGCAAGAAGGGGTGTCAATTCACCCCTCCACTTT. Protein product: CSARRGVNSPLHF.

This clonotype has only a few counts. CDR3 protein: CASSSRSVGASTEAFF. The CDR3 nucleotides read TGTGCCAGCAGCTCCCGGTCGGTGGGGGCTAGCACTGAAGCTTTCTTT. This chain uses TRBV7-2 with TRBJ1-1; maybe TRBD1 (6 bases). The CDR3 spans 16 residues. Trimming shortened V by 4 bases and J by 4 bases, and 19 bases separated the two germline ends. Germline V CDR1 and CDR2: SGHTA, FQGNSA.

This clonotype was counted a few times. The genes are TRBV6-1 and TRBJ1-5; D unclear. This CDR3 contains 12 residues. Deletions cut 3 bases from V and 3 bases from J, with 3 bases between. Germline CDR1 MNHNS, CDR2 SASEGT. The CDR3 loop is CASSDINQPQHF. The DNA for the CDR3 is TGTGCCAGCAGTGATATCAATCAGCCCCAGCATTTT.

This clonotype has just a few counts. The chain couples TRBV7-8 to TRBJ1-3, with 12 bases aligning to TRBD1. This CDR3 contains 16 residues. Germline CDR1 reads SGHVS; CDR2 reads FQNEAQ. The V and J ends lost 5 bases and 7 bases, in that order; junction bases with no gene match: 9. The CDR3 spells CASSPRDRGLGNTIYF. CDR3 in DNA: TGTGCCAGCAGCCCCCGGGACAGGGGGCTAGGGAACACCATATATTTT.

This clonotype has a count of ten or more. The rearrangement uses TRBV2 and TRBJ2-2; D might be TRBD2 (5 bases). V was pared by 7 bases and J by 4 bases, with 10 bases between. CDR1 SNHLY and CDR2 FYNNEI come from the germline V gene. The CDR3 is 13 residues long. The CDR3 sequence is CASKERFTGELFF. The CDR3 coding sequence is TGTGCCAGCAAAGAGCGGTTCACCGGGGAGCTGTTTTTT.

This clonotype was observed a handful of times. The chain carries TRBV4-2 and TRBJ1-2; 9 bases are a match to TRBD1. Germline CDR1 LGHNA, CDR2 YNFKEQ. This CDR3 has 15 amino acids. The V gene end was trimmed by 7 bases and the J gene end by 4 bases; junction bases not matched to a gene: 10. CDR3 DNA sequence: TGTGCCAGCAAATCCGGGACAGGGATGATCTATGGCTACACCTTC. This translates into CASKSGTGMIYGYTF.

A few counts support this clonotype. This chain connects TRBV6-2 or TRBV6-3 to TRBJ2-3; 8 bases map to TRBD2. CDR3 length: 15 amino acids. V gave up 4 bases and J gave up 6 bases; unmatched junction bases: 9. Germline CDR1 reads MNHEY; CDR2 reads SVGEGT. The CDR3 nucleotides are TGTGCCAGCAGTTCTTGGCGCGGGGGGCAGGATACGCAGTATTTT. Translated, it gives CASSSWRGGQDTQYF.

This clonotype was recorded many times. The chain uses TRBV7-3 and TRBJ2-3; the D is unclear. V was trimmed by 5 bases and J by 4 bases, leaving 4 bases between them. This CDR3 has 11 amino acids. CDR1 and CDR2 from the germline V gene are SGHTA and FQGTGA. Here the CDR3 reads CASSLADTQYF. CDR3 nucleotide sequence: TGTGCCAGCAGCCTGGCAGATACGCAGTATTTT.

The chain has TRBV9 and TRBJ2-3; 7 positions agree with TRBD2. V was pared by 2 bases and J by 2 bases, with 5 bases of the junction left unmatched. CDR3 length: 15 residues. The germline gives CDR1 SGDLS, CDR2 YYNGEE. CDR3 residues: CASSVASGATDTQYF. In DNA, the CDR3 is TGTGCCAGCAGCGTCGCCAGCGGGGCCACAGATACGCAGTATTTT.

This clonotype was recorded at least ten times. The chain carries TRBV3-1 and TRBJ1-1, with D perhaps TRBD1 (6 bases). CDR3 length: 14 residues. The V end lost 4 bases, the J end lost 1 base, and 10 bases lay between the germline ends. CDR1 is LGHDT, CDR2 YNNKEL, per germline (reference sequence). In DNA form, the CDR3 reads TGTGCCAGCAGCCGCGGACAGTCGAACACTGAAGCTTTCTTT. Translating gives CASSRGQSNTEAFF.

This clonotype was detected a few times. J is TRBJ2-1 and V is TRBV7-6; D is possibly TRBD1 or TRBD2 (6 bases each). Germline V gene sequence: CDR1 SGHVS, CDR2 FNYEAQ. Trimming cost V 0 bases and J 8 bases, with 11 bases left between them. The CDR3 length is 14 residues. The CDR3 DNA reads TGTGCCAGCAGCTTAGCCGGGGGCCTGGATGAGCAGTTCTTC. Translating it yields CASSLAGGLDEQFF.

Many counts were recorded for this clonotype. This rearrangement joins TRBV20-1 to TRBJ1-1; maybe TRBD1 (5 bases). V shed 0 bases and J shed 1 base, with 12 bases lying between them. The length of the CDR3 is 15 residues. Germline CDR1 reads DFQATT; CDR2 reads SNEGSKA (reference sequence). As DNA, the CDR3 is TGCAGTGCTAGAGATAGCGGGGCCCCGAACACTGAAGCTTTCTTT. This sequence encodes CSARDSGAPNTEAFF.

The rearrangement uses TRBV6-6 and TRBJ1-2, with 11 bases lining up with TRBD1. The CDR3 is made up of 14 amino acids. V lost 6 bases, J lost 7 bases, and 7 bases stayed unmatched. Germline V CDR1 and CDR2: MNHNY, SVGAGI (reference sequence). The DNA of the CDR3 is TGTGCCAGCAGCCGGACAGGGGGCGTTAGTGGCTACACCTTC. Its protein is CASSRTGGVSGYTF.

This clonotype was counted a few times. The chain recombines TRBV7-2 with TRBJ2-5, with TRBD2 identical over 9 bases. The CDR3 extends over 16 amino acids. Germline values: CDR1 SGHTA, CDR2 FQGNSA. Trimming at V came to 4 bases and at J to 4 bases, leaving 10 bases not matched to a gene. The CDR3 region has the DNA TGTGCCAGCAGCTCCCTGCGGGGGGGCCGCGGAGAGACCCAGTACTTC. Translated: CASSSLRGGRGETQYF.

This clonotype was recorded at least ten times. V gene TRBV7-6 combines with J gene TRBJ2-2, with D possibly matching TRBD1 (6 bases). The germline gives CDR1 SGHVS, CDR2 FNYEAQ. V lost 1 base to trimming and J lost 0 bases, with 9 bases between them. The CDR3 sequence is 16 residues long. The CDR3 is CASSLDAGANTGELFF. The CDR3 bases are TGTGCCAGCAGCTTAGATGCAGGGGCGAACACCGGGGAGCTGTTTTTT. Using reference TRBV7-6 and TRBJ2-2 for the parts outside the CDR3, the full variable domain is GAGVSQSPRYKVTKRGQDVALRCDPISGHVSLYWYRQALGQGPEFLTYFNYEAQQDKSGLPNDRFSAERPEGSISTLTIQRTEQRDSAMYRCASSLDAGANTGELFFGEGSRLTVL.

With regard to this clonotype: Given a much more abundant clone one base away, this may be a read error. The chain recombines TRBV18 with TRBJ2-5; weak D call: TRBD2 (5 bases). Germline V CDR1 and CDR2: KGHSH, LQKENI. The CDR3 runs to 14 residues. In nucleotides, the CDR3 is TGTGTCAGCTCACCACCGGGAAGGCAAGAGACCCAGTACTTC. Residues: CVSSPPGRQETQYF.

This rearrangement joins TRBV7-9 to TRBJ2-5, with D unclear. Germline V gene sequence: CDR1 SEHNR, CDR2 FQNEAQ (reference sequence). The ends were cut back, 4 bases at V and 1 base at J, with 4 bases in the middle. The CDR3 runs 12 residues. The CDR3 is CASSSIQETQYF. CDR3 DNA sequence: TGTGCCAGCAGCTCAATCCAAGAGACCCAGTACTTC.

This clonotype was counted ten times or more. The V gene is TRBV3-1, the J gene TRBJ1-2; the D is unclear. Germline V gives CDR1 LGHDT, CDR2 YNNKEL (reference sequence). V was shortened by 4 bases and J by 3 bases, with 15 bases between the two germline ends. This CDR3 comprises 15 residues. The CDR3 protein is CASSLNGAGDYGYTF. Written as DNA, the CDR3 is TGTGCCAGCAGCCTCAATGGCGCAGGCGACTATGGCTACACCTTC.